These 7 T cell receptor beta chains originate from one sample sequenced in a study of shared clonotypes between healthy human individuals. The repertoire was sequenced with immunoSEQ multiplex PCR; TCRdb's copy has only in-frame clones and lacks some. The table shows about 2.2 million clones, with about 94% occurring only once. CD8 cells classed as naive were CD45RO-negative and positively selected for CCR7, excluding terminally differentiated effector memory CD45RA+ cells. Sequencing input: naive CD8+ T cells from PBMCs. These receptors all stem from a man aged 18 to 30 in good health. Some clones in this sample may be carry-over from other donors' samples.

The chain uses TRBV7-7 and TRBJ1-4; no reliable D call. The ends were cut back, 1 base at V and 3 bases at J, with 3 bases in the middle. Germline V gene sequence: CDR1 SSHAT, CDR2 FNYEAQ (reference sequence). The CDR3 is 13 amino acids. CDR3: CASSLGPNEKLFF. The CDR3 nucleotides read TGTGCCAGCAGCTTAGGGCCTAATGAAAAACTGTTTTTT.

The genes are TRBV28 and TRBJ1-5; TRBD1 agrees at 10 bases. The V gene's germline CDR1 is MDHEN and CDR2 SYDVKM. V trimming: 6 bases; J trimming: 7 bases; junction bases outside the gene matches: 9. CDR3 length: 15 amino acids. CDR3 loop: CASSFGQGVVQPQHF. The CDR3 coding sequence is TGTGCCAGCAGCTTCGGACAGGGGGTGGTCCAGCCCCAGCATTTT.

This clone appeared once. The chain employs TRBV6-6 and TRBJ1-4, with D unclear. CDR3 length: 13 residues. Germline V gene lookup returns CDR1 MNHNY and CDR2 SVGAGI (reference sequence). The CDR3 reads CASASRINEKLFF. Here the CDR3 DNA reads TGTGCTAGCGCTTCCCGGATTAATGAAAAACTGTTTTTT.

This chain connects TRBV6-5 to TRBJ2-7; the D gene could be TRBD1 or TRBD2 (5 bases each). The CDR3 is 13 residues long. Between the trimmed V and J ends, which lost 2 bases and 5 bases, there was a span of 10 bases. CDR1 MNHEY and CDR2 SVGAGI come from the germline V gene. The CDR3 here is CASSYGDLNEQYF. Here the CDR3 DNA reads TGTGCCAGCAGTTACGGGGACCTAAACGAGCAGTACTTC.

The J gene is TRBJ2-7, the V gene TRBV6-1; 14 bases agree with TRBD2. V lost 4 bases and J lost 4; bases outside the gene matches: 6. The CDR3 runs to 16 residues. Germline lookup yields CDR1 MNHNS and CDR2 SASEGT. CDR3 region: CASSAGLAGGTYEQYF. CDR3 coding DNA: TGTGCCAGCAGTGCCGGACTAGCGGGAGGCACATACGAGCAGTACTTC.

The chain has TRBV5-1 and TRBJ1-5, with D perhaps matching TRBD1 (6 bases). Per the germline V gene, CDR1 is SGHRS and CDR2 is YFSETQ. Trimming shortened V by 0 bases and J by 6 bases, and 13 bases separated the two germline ends. The CDR3 has 15 residues. CDR3 nucleotides: TGCGCCAGCAGCTTGGGGGGGCTAGACGGTCAGCCCCAGCATTTT. Translated, it gives CASSLGGLDGQPQHF.

The V and J genes are TRBV9 and TRBJ2-1, with 7 bases aligning to TRBD2. The germline CDR1 and CDR2 sequences are SGDLS and YYNGEE. V was clipped by 0 bases and J by 4 bases; unmatched bases: 13. This CDR3 region has 18 residues. In DNA, the CDR3 is TGTGCCAGCAGCGTAGCTCCGAGAACTAGCGCTCAGTACAATGAGCAGTTCTTC. This gives the protein CASSVAPRTSAQYNEQFF. The entire variable domain, with the rest obtained from reference TRBV9 and TRBJ2-1, is as follows: DSGVTQTPKHLITATGQRVTLRCSPRSGDLSVYWYQQSLDQGLQFLIQYYNGEERAKGNILERFSAQQFPDLHSELNLSSLELGDSALYFCASSVAPRTSAQYNEQFFGPGTRLTVL.